The clone carrying this T cell receptor (beta chain) was observed once. What it binds is unknown. This record belongs to a study of shared clonotypes between healthy human individuals. Germline V gene sequence: CDR1 SGHVS, CDR2 FQNEAQ. The CDR3 consists of 13 residues. Trimming removed 1 base from V and 8 bases from J, with 8 bases in between. Notes on the study in general: Researchers found naive subsets generally carried larger estimated richness than memory subsets.

It was around 190 ng DNA, 33,000 or so T cell genomes, that sorted-subset replicate PCRs used. Sequencing was performed with immunoSEQ multiplex PCR; in TCRdb, only in-frame clones are kept and a portion is missing. The data show fewer than 130,000 clones, with 67% seen just once and approximately 23% held by the top ten. Material for sequencing was memory CD8+ T cells sorted from blood. Subset: CD45RO+ cells pooled with CCR7-negative TemRA cells. The chain employs TRBV7-8 and TRBJ1-4; unclear D gene. The receptor's source is a woman aged 25 to 45 in good health. The CDR3 DNA follows: TGTGCCAGCAGCTTAGGCGGCGAGGAAAAACTGTTTTTT. Its protein is CASSLGGEEKLFF. The full variable domain, its missing parts supplied by reference TRBV7-8 and TRBJ1-4, is GAGVSQSPRYKVAKRGQDVALRCDPISGHVSLFWYQQALGQGPEFLTYFQNEAQLDKSGLPSDRFFAERPEGSVSTLKIQRTQQEDSAVYLCASSLGGEEKLFFGSGTQLSVL.